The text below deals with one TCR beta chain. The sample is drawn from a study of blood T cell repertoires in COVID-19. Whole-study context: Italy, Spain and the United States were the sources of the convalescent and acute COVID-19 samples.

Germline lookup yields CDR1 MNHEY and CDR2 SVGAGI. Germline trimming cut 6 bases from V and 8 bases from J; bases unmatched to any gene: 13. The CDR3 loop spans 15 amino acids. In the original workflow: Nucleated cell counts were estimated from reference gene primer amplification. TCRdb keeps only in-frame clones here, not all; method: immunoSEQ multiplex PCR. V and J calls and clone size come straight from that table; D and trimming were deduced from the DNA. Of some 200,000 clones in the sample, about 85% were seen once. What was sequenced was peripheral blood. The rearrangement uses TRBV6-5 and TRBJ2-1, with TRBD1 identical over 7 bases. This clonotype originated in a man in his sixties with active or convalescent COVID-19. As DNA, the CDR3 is TGTGCCAGCAGCCGACCGGGACAGCCTGCGGATGAGCAGTTCTTC. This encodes CASSRPGQPADEQFF.